This T cell receptor (beta chain) appears in the sequencing data of a study of cytomegalovirus exposure and HLA in healthy donors (dated by TCRdb to the late 2010s). Turning to the overall study: An earlier analysis of more than 550 of the donors reported approximately 300 Gb of sequence data and 90 million to 120 million unique TCR beta sequences obtained from some 200 million T cells. Approximately 310 gigabases of sequencing data and tens of millions of unique TCR sequences were included in an early release covering about 700 HLA-typed donors. Among the roughly 400 genotyped donors, about 85% belonged to the genetic ancestry cluster associated with self-reported Caucasian donors. The study aimed to test whether cataloging public T cell receptors could reveal signatures of past pathogen exposure. The T cell repertoires of around 670 subjects were profiled by immunosequencing and related to cytomegalovirus serostatus. A separate validation cohort of 100 to 150 different subjects was used in addition to the 666-subject first cohort. High-throughput TCR immunosequencing, statistical association of individual TCRs with disease status, and machine learning were combined to predict cytomegalovirus infection status. A later analysis re-analyzed previously published TCR beta repertoires from 660 or so donors and added high-resolution HLA genotyping to study TCR occurrence patterns. In the later analysis, no new phenotypic data were used to find candidate immune exposures; instead, reliance was placed on TCR beta sequences and their occurrence across donors. To decide whether each TCR beta V gene segment behaved as functional or pseudogenic, an earlier analysis of some 580 of the donors relied on high-throughput TCR beta sequencing. Donor age, sex, ethnicity and CMV serostatus were compiled alongside the repertoire data. A later genetic analysis used genome-wide SNP genotypes for about 65% of the roughly 700 donors, treating that subset as a discovery cohort. All discovery cohort repertoires had been generated using a single sequencing platform. HLA typing included class I and class II loci at four-digit resolution. The number of donors typed differed by locus, with about 629-640 for A, B, C, DRB1 and DQB1, 522 for DQA1, about 610 for DPA1, and around 430 for DPB1. Roughly five DR-DQ haplotypes were handled as single units for association and clustering because linkage in the cohort was strong. Among some 400 genotyped donors of the cohort, an average of around 250,000 unique TCR beta nucleotide sequences was sequenced per donor, of which 15% to 20% were non-productive.

Here is what the overall study found, with its caveats: According to a later analysis, parvovirus B19, influenza, CMV and Epstein-Barr virus appeared linked to several top co-occurrence clusters. In a later genetic analysis, a missense DCLRE1C variant was associated with V-gene and J-gene trimming of TCR beta chains, and the association was replicated in an independent cohort. Assigning TCR associations to individual alleles was difficult when HLA alleles, especially DR and DQ, strongly co-occurred. In vitro tests confirmed that three of the cytomegalovirus-associated TCR beta chains recognize cytomegalovirus antigens. A cluster of highly shared sequence variants was judged likely to represent a technical artifact of the sequencing pipeline. Specific HLA alleles were associated with over 15,000 TCR beta sequences at a false discovery rate of 0.05 in a later analysis. Cytomegalovirus status was reported to be diagnosed by the classifier with high specificity and sensitivity in both the original and validation cohorts. The 87-base-pair reads could not distinguish some IMGT-functional V segments, including TRBV6-2 and TRBV6-3, so those segments were excluded. Most CMV-associated TCR beta chains appeared to be HLA-restricted in a later analysis, and the HLA associations seemed to be driven largely by CMV exposure. This cohort had only TCR beta chains sequenced, and the lack of alpha or paired-chain data limited which features could be detected. It was suggested by the authors that the approach could potentially be generalized to other disease states and immunological phenotypes. Linkage disequilibrium might explain the correlated functional status among segregating V segments, but an unknown experimental factor could not be excluded. A further reported finding was that TCR beta sequences accurately predicted the HLA-A and HLA-B alleles for most subjects in the first cohort. Because counts were too low, about 18 rarely observed V segments, including chromosome 9 orphons, were left out of the earlier analysis of some 640 of the donors. The study gave a list of under 200 TCR beta chains associated with cytomegalovirus. Roughly uniform sequencing depth across donors was assumed in presence/absence analyses, although this assumption may not hold. Because HLA typing was missing for some donors at each locus, association tests included only the typed subset. According to a later analysis, TCR association rates differed among HLA loci, with DRB1 alleles showing the most associated TCRs and HLA-C alleles showing the fewest. Compared with the roughly 700-donor mean, donors in an Asian-associated ancestry cluster had fewer N-insertions in productive TCRs, according to a later genetic analysis. A later analysis found that HLA-associated TCR beta chains were more clonally expanded and had lower generation probabilities than equally common non-associated chains. An earlier analysis of approximately 530 of the donors showed that most TCR beta V segments appeared in productive rearrangements either about 87% or about 30% of the time, which broadly matched IMGT annotations. While some public TCRs were present in many individuals, most TCR sequences turned up only very rarely across donors. CMV serostatus was the only immune exposure information available for the cohort.

Receptor libraries were prepared by the immunoSEQ multiplex PCR assay. For the multiplex PCR, a mixture combining 60 forward primers for TCR Vbeta segments and 13 reverse primers for TCR Jbeta segments was used. A multiplex PCR assay on genomic DNA amplified the CDR3 region of rearranged TCR beta genes. The Illumina HiSeq System was used to sequence the amplified TCR beta libraries as 87-base-pair reads. From the authors' description of their analysis: A later analysis counted about 80 million unique TCR beta chains across the 650 to 700 repertoires, and some 12 million of these chains were shared by at least two donors. To remove PCR and sequencing errors, raw reads were error-corrected and collapsed into unique sequences using a nearest-neighbor algorithm that merged closely related sequences. CDR3 sequences were aligned to IMGT reference sequences to assign V, D and J gene segments. For a sequence to be retained, a match of at least six nucleotides was required to both a V gene segment and a J gene segment. Rearrangements were classified as productive when the CDR3 lacked stop codons and remained in frame with V and J, and all other rearrangements were classified as non-productive. CDR3 was defined by IMGT convention, running from the second conserved V-encoded cysteine to the conserved J-encoded phenylalanine. The earlier analysis of 450 to 750 of the donors excluded any sequence lacking an unambiguous match to a single V gene segment. In an earlier analysis of approximately 500 of the donors, a V segment was called functional when productive rearrangements were above 56.7%, and segregating when the standard deviation between donors exceeded 5%. A statistical classification framework was built to diagnose cytomegalovirus status from the catalog of TCR beta chain sequences. In a later analysis, TCR nucleotide sequences were compared against IMGT/GENE-DB human TR gene sequences so that V and J genes could be assigned. In a later analysis, CDR3 sequences and most-parsimonious VDJ recombination scenarios were assigned using the TCRdist pipeline. In a later analysis, each TCR beta chain was defined by its CDR3 amino acid sequence together with its V-gene family, and reads without a unique V-gene family were excluded. A later analysis removed roughly 590 highly shared, low-generation-probability nucleotide sequences to deal with suspected cross-contamination and a sequencing artifact. In a later analysis, a clonal expansion index for each public chain was calculated from normalized within-repertoire ranks of inferred template counts. In a later analysis, generation probabilities were computed with a VDJ recombination model fitted to out-of-frame rearrangements, and the resulting probabilities were checked against IGoR. In a later analysis, hypergeometric tests were used to score TCR-TCR, TCR-HLA and TCR-CMV co-occurrence, with a repertoire-size bias correction applied to TCR pairs. In a later analysis, false discovery rates were estimated by permuting HLA or CMV assignments 20 times. In a later analysis, co-occurring TCRs were grouped using DBSCAN, and TCRdist sequence similarity was added for clustering within HLA-allele-positive subsets. Co-occurrence clustering excluded repertoires with fewer than 30,000 or more than 120,000 public chains, plus five with anomalous nucleotide sharing. In TCRdb, the immuneACCESS table is reduced to in-frame sequences with V and J assigned. These tables do not hold every clone; where another copy was compared, an unresolved V gene accounts for under half, and the others remain unexplained. D and trimming come from the DNA, and the V and J calls and clone size come from that table. The sample contains fewer than 200,000 clones, roughly 85% of them found a single time. The ten most abundant clones make up approximately 2.5% of the sample.

In total, approximately 610 healthy bone marrow donors made up the cohort. Cohort members were all nominally healthy when sampled, although unrecorded immune exposures were likely present. The donor was CMV seropositive and was included in the group of some 290 seropositive cohort members. A peripheral blood sample was collected from each donor, and TCR beta sequencing was performed on peripheral blood mononuclear cells. The Qiagen DNeasy Blood Extraction Kit was used to extract genomic DNA from the blood cell samples. Including cysteine and phenylalanine, the CDR3 has 15 amino acids. Of the read, only the CDR3 DNA is kept; its 45 bases are in frame from base 1. The germline V gene supplies CDR1 LGHNA and CDR2 YSLEER. Trimming costs V 0 bases and J 7 bases, and their ends lie 12 bases apart. A word on this clone: Its antigen remains undetermined. Per-base qualities were not stored, and no clone one base away is much larger.

Input material: PBMCs. The origin of this receptor is a man aged 25 to 40 in good health and CMV-seropositive. The rearrangement joined TRBV4-3 to TRBJ2-2; TRBD2 is a weak D gene call, 5 bases matching. CDR3 sequence: CASSQDLRTGGELFF. The nucleotides read TGCGCCAGCAGCCAAGATCTGAGGACTGGCGGGGAGCTGTTTTTT.